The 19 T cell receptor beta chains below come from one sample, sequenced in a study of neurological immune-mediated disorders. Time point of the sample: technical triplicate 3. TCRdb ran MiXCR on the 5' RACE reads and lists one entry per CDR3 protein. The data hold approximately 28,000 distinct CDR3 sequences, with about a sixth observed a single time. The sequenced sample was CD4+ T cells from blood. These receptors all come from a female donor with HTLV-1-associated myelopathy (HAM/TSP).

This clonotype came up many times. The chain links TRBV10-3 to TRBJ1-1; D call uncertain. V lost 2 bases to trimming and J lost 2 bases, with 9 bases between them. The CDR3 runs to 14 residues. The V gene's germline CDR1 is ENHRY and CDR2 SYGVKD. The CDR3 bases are TGTGCCATCAGTGAGGTCCAGCTTAACACTGAAGCTTTCTTT. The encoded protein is CAISEVQLNTEAFF.

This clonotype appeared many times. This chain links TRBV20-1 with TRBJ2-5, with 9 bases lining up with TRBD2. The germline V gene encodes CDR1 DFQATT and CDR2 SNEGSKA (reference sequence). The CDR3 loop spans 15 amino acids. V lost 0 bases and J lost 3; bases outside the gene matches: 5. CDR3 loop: CSARDLRLAEETQYF. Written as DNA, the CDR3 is TGCAGTGCTAGAGATCTAAGACTAGCGGAAGAGACCCAGTACTTC.

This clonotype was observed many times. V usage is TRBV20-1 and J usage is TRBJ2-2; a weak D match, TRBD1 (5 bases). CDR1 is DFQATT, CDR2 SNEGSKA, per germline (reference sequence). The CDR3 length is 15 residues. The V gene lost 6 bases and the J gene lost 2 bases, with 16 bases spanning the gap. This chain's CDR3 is CSAVRALPNTGELFF. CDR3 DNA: TGCAGTGCAGTCAGGGCTCTACCCAACACCGGGGAGCTGTTTTTT.

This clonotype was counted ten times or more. This chain's CDR3 is CSGGGEETQYF. The CDR3 DNA sequence: TGCAGCGGGGGAGGGGAAGAGACCCAGTACTTC. This chain connects TRBV29-1 to TRBJ2-5; 7 nucleotides match TRBD2. This CDR3 has 11 residues. V was pared by 7 bases and J by 3 bases, with 2 bases of the junction left unmatched. Germline V gene sequence: CDR1 SQVTM, CDR2 ANQGSEA.

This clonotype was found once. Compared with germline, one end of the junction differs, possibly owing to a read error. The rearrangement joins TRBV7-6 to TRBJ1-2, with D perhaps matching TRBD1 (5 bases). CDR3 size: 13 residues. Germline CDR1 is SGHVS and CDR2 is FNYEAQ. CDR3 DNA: TGTACCAGCAGCTTAGGCGTAGGGGCTGGCTACACCTTC. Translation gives CTSSLGVGAGYTF.

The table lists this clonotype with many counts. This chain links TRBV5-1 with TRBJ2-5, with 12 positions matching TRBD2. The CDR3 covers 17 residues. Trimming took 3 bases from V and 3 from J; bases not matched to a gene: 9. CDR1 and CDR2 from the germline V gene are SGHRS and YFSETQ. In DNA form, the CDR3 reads TGCGCCAGCAGCTCCGCAGGACTAGCGGGGAAGAAAGAGACCCAGTACTTC. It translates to CASSSAGLAGKKETQYF.

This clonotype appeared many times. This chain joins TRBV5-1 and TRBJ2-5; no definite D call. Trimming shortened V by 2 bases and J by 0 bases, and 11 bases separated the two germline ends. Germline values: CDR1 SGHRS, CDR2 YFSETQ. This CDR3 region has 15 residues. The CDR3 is CASSFTLMYQETQYF. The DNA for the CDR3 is TGCGCCAGCAGCTTTACATTGATGTACCAAGAGACCCAGTACTTC.

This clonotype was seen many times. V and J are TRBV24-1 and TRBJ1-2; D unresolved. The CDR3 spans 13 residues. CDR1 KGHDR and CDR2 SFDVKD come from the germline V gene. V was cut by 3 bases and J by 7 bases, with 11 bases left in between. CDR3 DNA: TGTGCCACCAGTGATCCCGCGGTGTCTGGCTACACCTTC. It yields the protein CATSDPAVSGYTF.

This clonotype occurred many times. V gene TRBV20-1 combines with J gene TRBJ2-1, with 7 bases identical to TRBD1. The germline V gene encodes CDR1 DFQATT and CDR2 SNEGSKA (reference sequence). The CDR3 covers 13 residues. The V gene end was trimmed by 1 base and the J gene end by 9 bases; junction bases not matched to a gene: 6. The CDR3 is CSARVTGVGEQFF. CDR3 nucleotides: TGCAGTGCTAGAGTTACAGGGGTTGGTGAGCAGTTCTTC.

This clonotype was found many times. CDR3 in DNA: TGTGCCAGCAGCTTAAACCCCCCAGATACGCAGTATTTT. As protein: CASSLNPPDTQYF. The chain uses TRBV7-3 and TRBJ2-3, with D uncertain. V dropped 1 base and J dropped 4 bases, with 6 bases sitting between them. This CDR3 has 13 residues. The germline V gene has CDR1 SGHTA and CDR2 FQGTGA.

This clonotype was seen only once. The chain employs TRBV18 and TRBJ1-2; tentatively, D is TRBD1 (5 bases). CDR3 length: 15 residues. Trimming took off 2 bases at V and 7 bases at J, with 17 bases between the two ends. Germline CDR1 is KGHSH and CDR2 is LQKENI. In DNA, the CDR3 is TGTGCCAGCTCACCAAACGCCAGGGAATCGGCTGGCTACACCTTC. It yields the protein CASSPNARESAGYTF.

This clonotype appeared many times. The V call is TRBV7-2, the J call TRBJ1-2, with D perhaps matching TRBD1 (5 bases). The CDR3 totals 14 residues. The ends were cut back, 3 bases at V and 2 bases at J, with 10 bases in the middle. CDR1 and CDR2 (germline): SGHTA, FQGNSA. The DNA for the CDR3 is TGTGCCAGCAGCTTCGGGGGGGGGAACTATGGCTACACCTTC. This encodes CASSFGGGNYGYTF.

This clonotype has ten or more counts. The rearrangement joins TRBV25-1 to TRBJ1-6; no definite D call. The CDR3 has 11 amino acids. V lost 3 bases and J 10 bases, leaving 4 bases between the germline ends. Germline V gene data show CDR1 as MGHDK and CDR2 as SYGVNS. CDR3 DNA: TGTGCCAGCAGTGAGGGCTCACCCCTCCACTTT. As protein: CASSEGSPLHF.

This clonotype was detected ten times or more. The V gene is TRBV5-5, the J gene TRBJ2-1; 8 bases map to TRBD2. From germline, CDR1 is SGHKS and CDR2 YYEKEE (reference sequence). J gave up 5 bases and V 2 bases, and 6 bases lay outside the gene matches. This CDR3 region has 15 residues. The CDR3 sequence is CASSLLAGTDNEQFF. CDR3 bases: TGTGCCAGCAGCTTATTAGCGGGGACTGACAATGAGCAGTTCTTC.

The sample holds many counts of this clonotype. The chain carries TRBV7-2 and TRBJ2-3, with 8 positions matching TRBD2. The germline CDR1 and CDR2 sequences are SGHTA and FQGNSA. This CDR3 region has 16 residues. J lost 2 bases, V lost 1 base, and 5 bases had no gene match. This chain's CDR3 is CASSLEWRGDTDTQYF. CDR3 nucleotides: TGTGCCAGCAGCTTAGAGTGGCGGGGGGACACAGATACGCAGTATTTT.

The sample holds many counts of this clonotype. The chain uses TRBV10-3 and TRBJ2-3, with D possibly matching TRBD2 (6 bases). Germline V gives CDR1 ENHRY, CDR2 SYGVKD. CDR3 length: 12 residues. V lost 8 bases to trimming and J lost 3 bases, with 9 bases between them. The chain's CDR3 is CAIGRQTDTQYF. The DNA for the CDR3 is TGTGCCATCGGGAGGCAGACAGATACGCAGTATTTT.

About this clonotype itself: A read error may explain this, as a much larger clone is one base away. CDR3 sequence: CASSQGRGRYNYGYTF. The CDR3 coding sequence is TGCGCCAGCAGCCAAGGTAGGGGGAGATATAACTATGGCTACACCTTC. The rearrangement uses TRBV4-1 and TRBJ1-2; TRBD1 might be the D (6 bases). V lost 1 base and J lost 1, with 13 bases in between. Germline-derived CDR1 and CDR2 are MGHRA and YSYEKL. The CDR3 is 16 residues long.

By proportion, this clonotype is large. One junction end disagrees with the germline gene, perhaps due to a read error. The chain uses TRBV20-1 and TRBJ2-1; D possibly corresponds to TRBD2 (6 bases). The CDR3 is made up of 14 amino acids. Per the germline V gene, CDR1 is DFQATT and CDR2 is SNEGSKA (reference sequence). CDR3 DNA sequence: TGCAGTGTTAGAGATTGGGACTTTTACAATGAGCAGTTCTTC. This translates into CSVRDWDFYNEQFF.

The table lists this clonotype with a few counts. CDR3 loop: CASSRQGAAYGYTF. The CDR3, as DNA: TGTGCCAGCAGCCGTCAGGGGGCGGCCTATGGCTACACCTTC. The chain couples TRBV7-9 to TRBJ1-2; the match to TRBD1 covers 8 bases. Germline V gives CDR1 SEHNR, CDR2 FQNEAQ (reference sequence). The length of the CDR3 is 14 residues. The ends lost 5 bases at V and 4 bases at J; junction bases unmatched: 6.